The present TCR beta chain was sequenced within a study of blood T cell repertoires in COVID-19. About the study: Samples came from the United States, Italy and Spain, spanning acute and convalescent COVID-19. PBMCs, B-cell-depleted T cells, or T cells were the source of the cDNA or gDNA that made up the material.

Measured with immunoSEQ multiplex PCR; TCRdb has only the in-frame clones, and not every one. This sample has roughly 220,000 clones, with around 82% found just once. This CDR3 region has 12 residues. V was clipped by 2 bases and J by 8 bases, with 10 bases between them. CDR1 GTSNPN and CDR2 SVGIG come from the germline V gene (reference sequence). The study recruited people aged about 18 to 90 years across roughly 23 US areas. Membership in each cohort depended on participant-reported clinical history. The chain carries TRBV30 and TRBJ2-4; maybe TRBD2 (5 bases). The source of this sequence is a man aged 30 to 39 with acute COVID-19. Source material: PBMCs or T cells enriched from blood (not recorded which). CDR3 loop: CAWSPGIDIQYF. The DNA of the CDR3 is TGTGCCTGGAGTCCGGGGATAGACATTCAGTACTTC.